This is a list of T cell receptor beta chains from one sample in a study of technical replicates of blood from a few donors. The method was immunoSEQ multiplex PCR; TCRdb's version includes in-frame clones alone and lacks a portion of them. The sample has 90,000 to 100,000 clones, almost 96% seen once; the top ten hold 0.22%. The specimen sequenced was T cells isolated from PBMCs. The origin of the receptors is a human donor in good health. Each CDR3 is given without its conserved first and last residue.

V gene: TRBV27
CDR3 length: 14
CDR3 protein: ASSSPGQGRAYEQY

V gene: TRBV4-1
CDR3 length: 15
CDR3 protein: ASSQSSLRDYRAEQY

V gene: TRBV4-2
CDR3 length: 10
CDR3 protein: ASSLQGTEAF

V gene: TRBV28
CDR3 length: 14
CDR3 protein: ASLDRGQVGNQPQH

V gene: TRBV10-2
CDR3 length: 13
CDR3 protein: ASSGMTGKEQPQH

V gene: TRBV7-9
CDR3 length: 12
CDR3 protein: ASSIRDRVEKLF

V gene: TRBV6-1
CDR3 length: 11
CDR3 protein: ASREDRTYEQY

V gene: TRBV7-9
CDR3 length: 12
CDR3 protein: ASSGQGLGYGYT

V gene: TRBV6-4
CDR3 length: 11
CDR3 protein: ASQSGRTGELF

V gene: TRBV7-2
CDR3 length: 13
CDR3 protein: ASSFFGSGSYEQY

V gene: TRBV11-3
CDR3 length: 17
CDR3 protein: ASSSYRGTSGSNTGELF

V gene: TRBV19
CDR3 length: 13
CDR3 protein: ASSILLGGWQPQH

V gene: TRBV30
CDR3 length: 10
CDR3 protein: AWSPTTFGYT

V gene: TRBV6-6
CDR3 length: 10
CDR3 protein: ASRPDSYGYT